This T cell receptor beta chain emerged from a study of T cells expressing NK-cell markers. Study overall: One of the eight sequenced donors was seronegative, whereas the other seven were HCMV-seropositive.

General observations from the study: NKG2C+ dominant clonotype frequencies in a handful of donors were 1.0-7.0% of CD8+ T cells. The leading position in the CD3+CD56-NKG2C+ fraction of several donors also went to these clonotypes.

The CDR3 consists of 16 residues. CDR1 and CDR2 from the germline V gene are LGHNA and YSLEER. With respect to this clonotype: No antigen is known for it.

TCRdb reanalyzed the 5' RACE reads and collapses them to one entry per CDR3 protein, without DNA. The listing records roughly 430,000 distinct CDR3 sequences. The specimen was blood T cells: a sorted CD56 or NKG2C T cell subset, CD4+ or CD8+ T cells, or bulk PBMC T cells (not recorded which). The clonotype comes from a woman aged 18 to 69 in good health. V usage is TRBV4-3 and J usage is TRBJ2-1. The CDR3 protein is CASSQGPLDGYNEQFF.